This T cell receptor (beta chain) came from a study of T-cell memory formation after mild COVID-19. Study conclusions and caveats: The study detected some responding clones in pre-infection memory, suggesting cross-reactive memory joined. The SARS-CoV-2 specificity of second-wave clones reaching peak at day 37 remained unverified. Clones that contracted from day 15 to 85 were balanced CD4/CD8, while later expanders leaned CD4+.

This clonotype turned up a few times. Its antigen is unidentified. Looked up from germline, CDR1 is PRHDT and CDR2 is FYEKMQ (reference sequence). The CDR3 extends over 16 amino acids. Trimming took off 0 bases at V and 1 base at J, with 13 bases between the two ends. TCRdb redid the calling of the 5' RACE reads with MiXCR, one entry per CDR3 protein. Among around 300,000 distinct CDR3 sequences listed, 14% were seen once. The clonotype comes from a man aged 18-30 years who had mild COVID-19 (a few samples of this study predate the infection). Cell type and time point are not known. Specimen: PBMCs or a T cell subset sorted from them (not recorded which). The chain joins TRBV13 to TRBJ2-7, with TRBD2 as a possible D gene (6 bases). CDR3 sequence: CASSLGLPSDSYEQYF. The CDR3 nucleotides read TGTGCCAGCAGCTTAGGGCTCCCTAGCGATTCCTACGAGCAGTACTTC.